Listed here are 27 T cell receptor beta chains from one sample, sequenced in a study of identical twins. TCRdb fed the 5' RACE reads into MiXCR, producing one record per CDR3 protein. In the table there are 1.5 million to 2 million distinct CDR3 sequences, under 35% of which are singletons. The sample taken for sequencing was cord blood. The receptor set was obtained from a newborn girl in good health.

The V gene is TRBV7-2, the J gene TRBJ2-7; possibly TRBD2 for D (7 bases). This CDR3 region has 15 residues. Germline V lookup: CDR1 SGHTA, CDR2 FQGNSA. Between the trimmed V and J ends, which lost 0 bases and 2 bases, there was a span of 11 bases. The CDR3 bases are TGTGCCAGCAGCTTAGCACAGGGAGGGACCTACGAGCAGTACTTC. Translation gives CASSLAQGGTYEQYF. Using reference TRBV7-2 and TRBJ2-7 for the parts outside the CDR3, the full variable domain is GAGVSQSPSNKVTEKGKDVELRCDPISGHTALYWYRQSLGQGLEFLIYFQGNSAPDKSGLPSDRFSAERTGGSVSTLTIQRTQQEDSAVYLCASSLAQGGTYEQYFGPGTRLTVT.

This clonotype was counted ten times or more. The chain uses TRBV12-3 or TRBV12-4 and TRBJ2-1, with TRBD2 matching over 7 bases. The CDR3 loop spans 13 amino acids. Trimming took 2 bases from V and 5 from J; bases not matched to a gene: 0. This CDR3 reads CASSLLADNEQFF. CDR3 nucleotide sequence: TGTGCCAGCAGTTTACTAGCGGACAATGAGCAGTTCTTC.

This clonotype was counted ten times or more. The chain couples TRBV5-1 to TRBJ2-7; TRBD2 is a possible D gene (5 bases). Between the trimmed V and J ends, which lost 0 bases and 4 bases, there was a span of 11 bases. CDR3 length: 14 amino acids. Germline loops: CDR1 SGHRS, CDR2 YFSETQ. The DNA of the CDR3 is TGCGCCAGCAGCTTGGAAAGCGGAAATTACGAGCAGTACTTC. This translates into CASSLESGNYEQYF.

This clonotype was observed a few times. The J gene is TRBJ2-1, the V gene TRBV15, with TRBD2 as a possible D gene (5 bases). Germline values: CDR1 LNHNV, CDR2 YYDKDF (reference sequence). V gave up 0 bases and J gave up 3 bases, with 12 bases separating them. The CDR3 spans 16 residues. DNA for the CDR3: TGTGCCACCAGCAGAGATCGCCGACTATACTACAATGAGCAGTTCTTC. Amino acid sequence: CATSRDRRLYYNEQFF.

This clonotype has just a few counts. V usage is TRBV28 and J usage is TRBJ2-3, with D possibly TRBD1 on 5 matching bases. Trimming left V 4 bases short and J 10 bases short, with 12 bases between. The CDR3 contains 12 residues. The germline V gene encodes CDR1 MDHEN and CDR2 SYDVKM. The CDR3 nucleotides are TGTGCCAGCAGTTATCAGGGAAGACCGCAGTATTTT. Residues: CASSYQGRPQYF.

This sequence joins TRBV12-3 or TRBV12-4 and TRBJ2-5, with TRBD2 as a possible D gene (6 bases). The CDR3 totals 17 residues. The ends were cut back, 1 base at V and 2 bases at J, with 17 bases in the middle. The CDR3 region is CASSLGGTALWQETQYF. The CDR3 DNA sequence: TGTGCCAGCAGTTTAGGCGGGACCGCTTTGTGGCAAGAGACCCAGTACTTC.

The V call is TRBV18, the J call TRBJ1-6; 7 bases map to TRBD1. Germline trimming cut 3 bases from V and 4 bases from J; bases unmatched to any gene: 9. This CDR3 region has 17 residues. CDR1 KGHSH and CDR2 LQKENI come from the germline V gene. The CDR3 spells CASSPAKTGAYNSPLHF. CDR3 coding DNA: TGTGCCAGCTCACCCGCCAAAACAGGGGCATATAATTCACCCCTCCACTTT.

Comment on this clonotype: The germline gene is not matched at one end of the junction; a read error may be the cause. The chain combines TRBV12-3 or TRBV12-4 with TRBJ2-1; TRBD2 aligns across 9 bases. The CDR3 contains 16 residues. CDR3 sequence: CASSRETSGPYNEQLF. CDR3 nucleotide sequence: TGTGCCAGCAGCCGTGAGACTAGCGGACCCTACAATGAGCAGTTATTC.

This clonotype has a handful of counts. CDR3 DNA: TGTGCCAGCAGCTTAGGGACAGGAAGGGATAGCAATCAGCCCCAGCATTTT. This translates into CASSLGTGRDSNQPQHF. The chain is built from TRBV7-8 and TRBJ1-5, with 7 positions matching TRBD1. This CDR3 comprises 17 residues. The ends lost 1 base at V and 0 bases at J; junction bases unmatched: 6. In germline, CDR1 is SGHVS, CDR2 FQNEAQ.

This clonotype turned up a few times. The chain combines TRBV6-8 with TRBJ2-7; 7 bases are shared with TRBD1. V shed 9 bases, J shed 0 bases, and the junction held 8 bases outside the gene matches. Germline CDR1 MNHGY, CDR2 SAAAGT. This CDR3 is built from 14 residues. The CDR3 coding sequence is TGTGCCAGGTGGACAGGTTATGTCTCCTACGAGCAGTACTTC. It is translated as CARWTGYVSYEQYF.

This clonotype was found a few times. This chain uses TRBV20-1 with TRBJ2-5, with 8 bases matching TRBD2. The DNA end is a closer match to TRBJ2-7, so the J assignment may be wrong. This CDR3 is 16 amino acids long. CDR1 and CDR2 from the germline V gene are DFQATT and SNEGSKA (reference sequence). Here the CDR3 DNA reads TGCAGTGCTAGAGATAAAGGGAGCGGGAGCATGTACGAGCAGTACTTC. Its translation is CSARDKGSGSMYEQYF.

This rearrangement joins TRBV4-1 to TRBJ2-1; 10 bases agree with TRBD2. V shed 0 bases, J shed 4 bases, and the junction held 12 bases outside the gene matches. The CDR3 has 19 residues. Germline V gene sequence: CDR1 MGHRA, CDR2 YSYEKL. The CDR3 bases are TGCGCCAGCAGCCAAGATAAACTAGCGGGACGGATGGGATACAATGAGCAGTTCTTC. This encodes CASSQDKLAGRMGYNEQFF.

The chain joins TRBV3-1 to TRBJ1-1; D gene unclear. Germline CDR1 and CDR2: LGHDT and YNNKEL (reference sequence). Trimming removed 3 bases from V and 13 bases from J, with 18 bases in between. There are 13 residues in the CDR3. The CDR3 spells CASSHARTEGGFF. For the CDR3, the DNA is TGTGCCAGCAGCCACGCCCGGACGGAGGGAGGTTTCTTT. The variable domain in full, completed from reference TRBV3-1 and TRBJ1-1, reads DTAVSQTPKYLVTQMGNDKSIKCEQNLGHDTMYWYKQDSKKFLKIMFSYNNKELIINETVPNRFSPKSPDKAHLNLHINSLELGDSAVYFCASSHARTEGGFFGQGTRLTVV.

The rearrangement links TRBV5-1 to TRBJ2-1; possibly TRBD1 for D (6 bases). Between the trimmed V and J ends, which lost 0 bases and 5 bases, there was a span of 12 bases. The CDR3 runs 15 residues. Germline CDR1 reads SGHRS; CDR2 reads YFSETQ. CDR3 sequence: CASSLGATGNNEQFF. As DNA, the CDR3 is TGCGCCAGCAGCTTGGGGGCAACAGGGAACAATGAGCAGTTCTTC.

J is TRBJ1-6 and V is TRBV21-1; whether TRBD1, the table's D call, matches the DNA was not checked. TRBV21-1 is a pseudogene. This CDR3 has 15 amino acids. For the CDR3, the DNA is TGTGCCAGCAGCAAAGGGGGCAGAGAGGTTTCACCCCTCCACTTT. Translating gives CASSKGGREVSPLHF.

The genes are TRBV24-1 and TRBJ1-1; 10 nucleotides match TRBD1. Looked up from germline, CDR1 is KGHDR and CDR2 is SFDVKD. The CDR3 runs to 13 residues. The V and J ends lost 9 bases and 4 bases, in that order; junction bases with no gene match: 4. The CDR3 bases are TGTGCCACCCCGGACAGGGGGGGCACTGAAGCTTTCTTT. This codes for CATPDRGGTEAFF.

V is TRBV11-2 and J is TRBJ2-7; D is unclear. This CDR3 contains 16 residues. V was trimmed by 4 bases and J by 2 bases, leaving 18 bases between them. CDR1 is SGHAT, CDR2 FQNNGV, per germline. The CDR3 reads CASSSSRVLFTYEQYF. The CDR3 region has the DNA TGTGCCAGCAGCTCCTCTCGGGTACTCTTTACCTACGAGCAGTACTTC.

This chain joins TRBV30 and TRBJ2-1; TRBD2 matches at 8 bases. V dropped 0 bases and J dropped 0; count of bases not matched to a gene: 1. Per germline, CDR1 GTSNPN and CDR2 SVGIG (reference sequence). The CDR3 contains 15 residues. The DNA of the CDR3 is TGTGCCTGGAGTGTAGGGACTAGCTCCTACAATGAGCAGTTCTTC. Translation: CAWSVGTSSYNEQFF.

CDR3 protein: CASSDSHYNEQFF. The CDR3 DNA is TGTGCCAGCAGTGATTCCCACTACAATGAGCAGTTCTTC. The chain carries TRBV25-1 and TRBJ2-1; no reliable D call. V gave up 3 bases and J gave up 3 bases, with 6 bases separating them. Per the germline V gene, CDR1 is MGHDK and CDR2 is SYGVNS. CDR3 length equals 13 residues.

This clonotype showed up just once. The chain combines TRBV12-3 or TRBV12-4 with TRBJ1-5, with 7 bases identical to TRBD1. The ends lost 2 bases at V and 0 bases at J; junction bases unmatched: 4. The CDR3 runs to 16 residues. The CDR3 loop reads CASSLRDRHSNQPQHF. CDR3 DNA: TGTGCCAGCAGTTTACGGGACAGACATAGCAATCAGCCCCAGCATTTT.

The V call is TRBV2, the J call TRBJ2-5; D is uncertain. Per germline, CDR1 SNHLY and CDR2 FYNNEI. Deletions cut 0 bases from V and 2 bases from J, with 7 bases between. There are 14 residues in the CDR3. The CDR3 nucleotides read TGTGCCAGCAGTGAAGCCCGGGTTCAAGAGACCCAGTACTTC. This translates into CASSEARVQETQYF. Using reference TRBV2 and TRBJ2-5 for the parts outside the CDR3, the full variable domain is EPEVTQTPSHQVTQMGQEVILRCVPISNHLYFYWYRQILGQKVEFLVSFYNNEISEKSEIFDDQFSVERPDGSNFTLKIRSTKLEDSAMYFCASSEARVQETQYFGPGTRLLVL.

The chain recombines TRBV2 with TRBJ1-1; 11 positions agree with TRBD1. This CDR3 is 16 amino acids long. J gave up 3 bases and V 5 bases, and 8 bases lay outside the gene matches. Germline-derived CDR1 and CDR2 are SNHLY and FYNNEI. CDR3 bases: TGTGCCAGCAGTCTTAGGACAGGGGGCTTCGACACTGAAGCTTTCTTT. Translated: CASSLRTGGFDTEAFF.

In its sample, this clonotype was seen once. The chain combines TRBV20-1 with TRBJ1-3; no clear D. CDR3 length equals 15 residues. Germline-derived CDR1 and CDR2 are DFQATT and SNEGSKA (reference sequence). Trimming removed 3 bases from V and 0 bases from J, with 12 bases in between. Here the CDR3 reads CSASIVQISGNTIYF. Here the CDR3 DNA reads TGCAGTGCTAGTATTGTCCAGATCTCTGGAAACACCATATATTTT.

The table lists this clonotype with many counts. This chain links TRBV12-3 or TRBV12-4 with TRBJ2-5; 10 bases are a match to TRBD2. Trimming cost V 2 bases and J 5 bases; bases outside gene matches: 5. This CDR3 contains 15 residues. CDR3 nucleotide sequence: TGTGCCAGCAGTTTACTAGCGGGGGTTGGGGAGACCCAGTACTTC. Protein product: CASSLLAGVGETQYF.

The rearrangement joins TRBV4-2 to TRBJ1-1; no reliable D call. The CDR3 sequence is 14 residues long. V shed 0 bases and J shed 5 bases, with 10 bases lying between them. Germline V gene data show CDR1 as LGHNA and CDR2 as YNFKEQ. CDR3 residues: CASSQEGRRTEAFF. The CDR3 nucleotides are TGTGCCAGCAGCCAAGAAGGCAGGAGGACTGAAGCTTTCTTT.

The table lists this clonotype with a count of one. The chain employs TRBV5-6 and TRBJ1-6; D remains unclear. V dropped 0 bases and J dropped 11 bases, with 9 bases sitting between them. Germline V lookup: CDR1 SGHDT, CDR2 YYEEEE. This CDR3 is 13 amino acids long. CDR3 nucleotide sequence: TGTGCCAGCAGCTTGGCCAACGGGCCACCCCTCCACTTT. It translates to CASSLANGPPLHF.

The rearrangement joins TRBV12-3 or TRBV12-4 to TRBJ2-1; TRBD2 matches 15 bases. V was pared by 6 bases and J by 13 bases, with 10 bases of the junction left unmatched. This CDR3 is 15 amino acids long. CDR3 in DNA: TGTGCCAGCAGGGGACTAGCGGGAGGTAAAGAGACCCAGTTCTTC. The encoded protein is CASRGLAGGKETQFF.